One TCR beta chain is described in this entry. It lacks a known antigen. One base away there is no much larger clone; base qualities are not given. Participants in the prospective study were aged roughly 18 to 100 years, lived in over 20 United States geographic areas, and enrolled through a virtual design. In the prospective study, participants were assigned to cohorts based on the clinical history participants reported in a screening survey and a study questionnaire. Recovered participants in ImmuneRACE Cohort 3 were defined by two consecutive negative NP/OP PCR tests, clearance by a healthcare professional, or resolution of symptoms. Each participant in the prospective study had whole blood, serum and a nasopharyngeal or oropharyngeal swab collected by mobile phlebotomists. Prospective study participants could optionally give additional blood draws and questionnaires over an approximately 2-month period. Blood samples from the prospective study were shipped frozen or at room temperature prior to DNA extraction.

TCRbeta CDR3 regions were amplified from genomic DNA by means of the immunoSEQ Assay, a bias-controlled multiplex PCR. As for the original processing: The number of nucleated cells in each sample was estimated from the amplification of reference gene primers within the assay. To quantify the absolute abundance of each unique TCRbeta CDR3 rearrangement, sequence reads were collapsed and filtered. For each sample, productive Simpson clonality was calculated by taking the square root of Simpson's diversity index across productive rearrangements. Imported from immuneACCESS, the table was reduced by TCRdb to in-frame sequences with V and J called. These copies leave out some clones; in studies compared against another copy, an unresolved V gene accounts for under half, and the cause of the remainder is not known. D and trimming come from the DNA, and the V and J calls and clone size come from that table. The sample includes around 300,000 clones, with around nine tenths observed a single time. The ten biggest clones cover over 6% of the sample.

The data originate from a study of blood T cell repertoires in COVID-19 (dated by TCRdb to 2018 to 2021). A note on the overall study: Samples from collaborators originated in the United States, Italy and Spain and spanned both the acute and convalescent phases of COVID-19. The material from the prospective study consisted of cDNA or gDNA derived from T cells, B-cell-depleted T cells, or PBMCs. Subjects who had been exposed to COVID-19, were actively infected with it, or had recovered from it provided the deeply sampled blood TCRbeta repertoires that made up the dataset. A freely available public database, intended as a resource for researchers studying the immune response to SARS-CoV-2, is where the repertoires were released. Samples were obtained from the ongoing ImmuneRACE study (first 160 participants) and from 1,254 subjects provided by 6 global collaborators. Sample metadata almost always included a de-identified subject ID, COVID-19 status, age in years and sex. Where available, HLA class I and class II types were taken from metadata supplied by the sample provider and were not determined by assay-based typing. Overall study outcomes, separate from this receptor: The quantity of clinical and demographic metadata differed by source and by participant and was supplied without curation.

Material for sequencing was PBMCs or T cells enriched from blood (not recorded which). This TCR was recovered from a woman in her forties who had recovered from COVID-19.

The bases read TGTGCCAGCAGCGGCAGGGGATCGAGCTCCTATAATTCACCCCTCCACTTT. Protein translation: CASSGRGSSSYNSPLHF. This chain joins TRBV7-9 to TRBJ1-6; the D gene is perhaps TRBD1, on 6 matching bases. The CDR3 spans 17 residues, from the cysteine through the phenylalanine. Just the 51-base CDR3 DNA is kept, in frame starting at base 1. The junction shows trimming of 5 bases on V and 0 bases on J, plus 14 bases between the germline ends. From the germline V gene (reference sequence), CDR1 is SEHNR and CDR2 is FQNEAQ.